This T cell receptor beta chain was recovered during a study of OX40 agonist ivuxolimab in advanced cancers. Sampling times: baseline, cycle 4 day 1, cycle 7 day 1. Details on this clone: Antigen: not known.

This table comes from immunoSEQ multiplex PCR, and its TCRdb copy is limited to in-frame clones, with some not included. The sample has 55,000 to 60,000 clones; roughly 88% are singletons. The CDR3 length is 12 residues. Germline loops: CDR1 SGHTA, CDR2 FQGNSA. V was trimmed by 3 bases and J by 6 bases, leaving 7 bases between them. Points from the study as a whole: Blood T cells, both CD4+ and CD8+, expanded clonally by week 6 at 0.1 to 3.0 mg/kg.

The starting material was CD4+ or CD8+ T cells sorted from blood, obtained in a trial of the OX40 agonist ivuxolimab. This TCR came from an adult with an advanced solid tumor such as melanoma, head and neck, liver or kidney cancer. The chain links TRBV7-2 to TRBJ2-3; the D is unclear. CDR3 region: CASSFIFDTQYF. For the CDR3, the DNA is TGTGCCAGCAGCTTCATATTCGATACGCAGTATTTT.